In its sample, the clone carrying this TCR beta chain was seen many times. Its antigen remains unknown. With 7 bases removed from V and 0 bases from J, the gap between germline ends came to 13 bases. Germline V gene data show CDR1 as SGHVS and CDR2 as FQNEAQ. CDR3 length: 15 amino acids. This sample was taken from a study of spatial heterogeneity in lung cancer. Study observations and caveats: Tumor mutation count correlated with how many alpha and beta TCRs expanded intratumorally.

Indicated time point: sample taken at primary tumor resection. In the library, each TCR cDNA molecule bore its own unique molecular identifier. TCRdb re-derived calls from the 5' RACE reads in MiXCR, one entry per CDR3 protein. Here the sample spans fewer than 10,000 distinct CDR3 sequences, 4.5% being singletons. The sequencing used lung tumor tissue, collected at surgery. The source of this sequence is a female donor with early-stage non-small cell lung cancer. V usage is TRBV7-8 and J usage is TRBJ1-5; D gene uncertain. This chain's CDR3 is CASTKSGYSNQPQHF. The CDR3 region has the DNA TGTGCCAGCACGAAGAGTGGGTATAGCAATCAGCCCCAGCATTTT.